The rows below give T cell receptor beta chains drawn from one sample of a study of blood T cell repertoires in COVID-19. Libraries were prepared by immunoSEQ multiplex PCR; TCRdb keeps only in-frame clonotypes and omits some of them. The sample holds 35,000 to 45,000 clones, 70% to 90% seen once. The sample consisted of peripheral blood. The receptors derive from a human donor in a cohort sampled during active COVID-19. Each CDR3 is given with its conserved first and last residue. A D gene is named only where the DNA matches it firmly. Clone sizes are given selectively: once, few, many, or a class where the clone is expanded.

NA	TRBV5-6	NA	TRBJ1-1	TGTGCCAGCAGCTTGACCCCAGGAGGTCTGGGCACTGAAGCTTTCTTT	CASSLTPGGLGTEAFF
NA	TRBV9	NA	TRBJ2-7	TGTGCCAGCAGCGTAGGTGTAGACTCCTACGAGCAGTACTTC	CASSVGVDSYEQYF
few	TRBV7-2	TRBD1	TRBJ1-1	TGTGCCAGCAGCACCAGGGACAGCACCTTCTCTGAAGCTTTCTTT	CASSTRDSTFSEAFF
NA	TRBV10-3	NA	TRBJ1-6	TGTGCCATCAGGGGGGAGGGAAATAATTCACCCCTCCACTTT	CAIRGEGNNSPLHF
NA	TRBV6-5	TRBD1	TRBJ1-2	TGTGCCAGCCAGGGCCAGGGGGCGAGCTATGGCTACACCTTC	CASQGQGASYGYTF
NA	TRBV24-1	TRBD1	TRBJ1-2	TGTGCCACCAGTGATCCGGACAGGGGGCCCGGCTACACCTTC	CATSDPDRGPGYTF
few	TRBV11-2	NA	TRBJ2-7	TGTGCCAGCAGCTTAGACCCGGGTTCAGCCTACGAGCAGTACTTC	CASSLDPGSAYEQYF
NA	TRBV11-2	NA	TRBJ1-6	TGTGCCAGCAGCTTAGTCCGGTATAATTCACCCCTCCACTTT	CASSLVRYNSPLHF
NA	TRBV7-9	TRBD1	TRBJ1-3	TGTGCCAGCAGCACTACAGGGGAATCTGGAAACACCATATATTTT	CASSTTGESGNTIYF
NA	TRBV5-1	NA	TRBJ1-2	TGCGCCAGCAGCCCCCAGGGTAACTATGGCTACACCTTC	CASSPQGNYGYTF
NA	TRBV6-1	TRBD1	TRBJ1-6	TGTGCCAGCAGTGAAGTGGGGACAGGGTATTCACCCCTCCACTTT	CASSEVGTGYSPLHF
NA	TRBV6-6	NA	TRBJ2-7	TGTGCCAGCAGTTACAGTCGGGGCTCCTACGAGCAGTACTTC	CASSYSRGSYEQYF
few	TRBV27	NA	TRBJ2-1	TGTGCCAGCAGTCCCGGACACCCCTCCTACAATGAGCAGTTCTTC	CASSPGHPSYNEQFF
NA	TRBV27	NA	TRBJ1-6	TGTGCCAGCAGTTTATTCGCCGGGAGGGGTGATTCACCCCTCCACTTT	CASSLFAGRGDSPLHF
NA	TRBV4-1	NA	TRBJ2-7	TGCGCCAGCAGCCAAGATGGGTGGGGGCCGGGGTCCTACGAGCAGTACTTC	CASSQDGWGPGSYEQYF
NA	TRBV10-3	NA	TRBJ2-1	TGTGCCATCAGTGAGTCTTGGGGGGCCTACAATGAGCAGTTCTTC	CAISESWGAYNEQFF
few	TRBV7-2	NA	TRBJ1-2	TGTGCCAGCAGCTTAGCGCTTCGGGGGGCGCGGGGTGGCTACACCTTC	CASSLALRGARGGYTF
NA	TRBV5-4	NA	TRBJ2-5	TGTGCCAGCAGCCTCCAGGGACAAGAGACCCAGTACTTC	CASSLQGQETQYF
NA	TRBV6-5	NA	TRBJ1-5	TGTGCCAGTGCAGAGGGCTCTAATCAGCCCCAGCATTTT	CASAEGSNQPQHF
NA	TRBV2	NA	TRBJ1-5	TGTGCCAGCTCAAGGAGGTCCGAGCCCCAGCATTTT	CASSRRSEPQHF